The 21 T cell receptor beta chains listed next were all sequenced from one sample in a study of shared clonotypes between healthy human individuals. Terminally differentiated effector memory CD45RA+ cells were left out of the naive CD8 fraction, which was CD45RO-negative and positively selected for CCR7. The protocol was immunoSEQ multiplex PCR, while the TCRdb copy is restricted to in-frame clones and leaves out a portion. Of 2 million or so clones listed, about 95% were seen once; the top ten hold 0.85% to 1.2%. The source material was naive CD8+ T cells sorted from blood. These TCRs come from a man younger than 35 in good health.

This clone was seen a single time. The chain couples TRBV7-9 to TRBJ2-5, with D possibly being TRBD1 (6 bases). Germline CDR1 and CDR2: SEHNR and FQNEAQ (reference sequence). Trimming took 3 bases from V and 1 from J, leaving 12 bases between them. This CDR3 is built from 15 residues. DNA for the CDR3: TGTGCCAGCAGCTTGGCACGGGACACCCAAGAGACCCAGTACTTC. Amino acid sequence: CASSLARDTQETQYF. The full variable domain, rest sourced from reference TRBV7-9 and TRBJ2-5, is DTGVSQNPRHKITKRGQNVTFRCDPISEHNRLYWYRQTLGQGPEFLTYFQNEAQLEKSRLLSDRFSAERPKGSFSTLEIQRTEQGDSAMYLCASSLARDTQETQYFGPGTRLLVL.

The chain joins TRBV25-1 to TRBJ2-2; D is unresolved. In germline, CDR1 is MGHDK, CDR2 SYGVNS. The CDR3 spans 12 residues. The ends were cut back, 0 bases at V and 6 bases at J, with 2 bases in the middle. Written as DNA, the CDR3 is TGTGCCAGCAGTGAATATGCCGGGGAGCTGTTTTTT. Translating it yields CASSEYAGELFF.

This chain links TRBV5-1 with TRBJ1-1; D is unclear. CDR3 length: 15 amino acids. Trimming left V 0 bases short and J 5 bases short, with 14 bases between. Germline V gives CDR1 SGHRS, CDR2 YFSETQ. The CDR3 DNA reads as TGCGCCAGCAGCTTGGCAGCGGACTCGGGGACTGAAGCTTTCTTT. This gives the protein CASSLAADSGTEAFF.

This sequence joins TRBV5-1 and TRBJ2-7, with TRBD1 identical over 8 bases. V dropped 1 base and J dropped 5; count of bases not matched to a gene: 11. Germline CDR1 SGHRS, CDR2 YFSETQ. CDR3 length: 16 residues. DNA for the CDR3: TGCGCCAGCAGCTTGTCACCAGGACAGGGAGGACACGAGCAGTACTTC. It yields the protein CASSLSPGQGGHEQYF.

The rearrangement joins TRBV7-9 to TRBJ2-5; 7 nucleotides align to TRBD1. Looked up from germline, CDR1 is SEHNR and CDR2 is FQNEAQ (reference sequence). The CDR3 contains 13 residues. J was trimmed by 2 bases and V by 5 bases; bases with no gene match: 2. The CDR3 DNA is TGTGCCAGCAGCACGGGACAGCAAGAGACCCAGTACTTC. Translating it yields CASSTGQQETQYF.

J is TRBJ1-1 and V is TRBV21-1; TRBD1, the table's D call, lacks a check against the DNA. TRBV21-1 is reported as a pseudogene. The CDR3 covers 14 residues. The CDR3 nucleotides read TGTGCCAGCAGCTGGGACAGGGGAATATCTGAAGCTTTCTTT. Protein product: CASSWDRGISEAFF.

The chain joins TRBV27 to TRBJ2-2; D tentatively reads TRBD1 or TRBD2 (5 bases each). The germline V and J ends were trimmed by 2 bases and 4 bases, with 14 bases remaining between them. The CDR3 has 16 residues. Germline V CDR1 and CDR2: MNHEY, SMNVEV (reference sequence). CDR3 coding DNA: TGTGCCAGCAGTTTAATTGCAGGGAGCGGCACCGGGGAGCTGTTTTTT. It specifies CASSLIAGSGTGELFF.

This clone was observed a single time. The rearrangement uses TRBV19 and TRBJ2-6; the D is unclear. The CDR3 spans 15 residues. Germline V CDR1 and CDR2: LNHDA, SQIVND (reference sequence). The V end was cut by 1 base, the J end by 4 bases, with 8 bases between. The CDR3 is CASSIAGFGANVLTF. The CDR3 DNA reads TGTGCCAGTAGTATAGCAGGCTTCGGGGCCAACGTCCTGACTTTC.

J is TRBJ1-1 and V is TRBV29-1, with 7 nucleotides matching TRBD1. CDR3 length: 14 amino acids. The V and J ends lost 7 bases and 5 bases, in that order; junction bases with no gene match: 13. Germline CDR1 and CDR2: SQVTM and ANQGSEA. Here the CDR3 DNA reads TGCAGCGGTTTGATGCCGGGACAGCTGACTGAAGCTTTCTTT. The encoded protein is CSGLMPGQLTEAFF.

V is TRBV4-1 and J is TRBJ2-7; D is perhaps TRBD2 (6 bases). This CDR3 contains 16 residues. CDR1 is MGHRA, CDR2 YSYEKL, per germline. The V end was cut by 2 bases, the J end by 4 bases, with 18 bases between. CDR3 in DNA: TGCGCCAGCAGCCAACCGGGACTCCCAGGTCCATACGAGCAGTACTTC. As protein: CASSQPGLPGPYEQYF.

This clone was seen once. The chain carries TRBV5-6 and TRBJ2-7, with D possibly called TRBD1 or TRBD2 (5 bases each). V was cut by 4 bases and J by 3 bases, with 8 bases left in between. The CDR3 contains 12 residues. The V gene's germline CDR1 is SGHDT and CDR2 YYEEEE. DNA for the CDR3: TGTGCCAGCAGCGGGGGAAACTACGAGCAGTACTTC. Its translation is CASSGGNYEQYF.

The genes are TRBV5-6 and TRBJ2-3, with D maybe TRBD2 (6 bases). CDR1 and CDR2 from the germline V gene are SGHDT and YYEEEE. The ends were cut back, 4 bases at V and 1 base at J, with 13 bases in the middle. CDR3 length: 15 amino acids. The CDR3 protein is CASSLWSGGTDTQYF. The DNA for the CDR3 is TGTGCCAGCAGCCTATGGTCGGGGGGCACAGATACGCAGTATTTT.

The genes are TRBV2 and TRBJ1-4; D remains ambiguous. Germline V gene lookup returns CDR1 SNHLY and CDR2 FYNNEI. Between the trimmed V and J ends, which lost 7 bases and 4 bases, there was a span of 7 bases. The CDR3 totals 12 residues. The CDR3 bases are TGTGCCAGCAACGGAGATAATGAAAAACTGTTTTTT. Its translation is CASNGDNEKLFF.

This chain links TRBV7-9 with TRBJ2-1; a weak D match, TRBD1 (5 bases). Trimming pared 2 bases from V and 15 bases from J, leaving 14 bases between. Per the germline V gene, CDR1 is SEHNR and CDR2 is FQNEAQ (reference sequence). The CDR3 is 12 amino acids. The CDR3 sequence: CASSLLPGWWFF. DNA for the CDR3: TGTGCCAGCAGCTTATTACCAGGGTGGTGGTTCTTC.

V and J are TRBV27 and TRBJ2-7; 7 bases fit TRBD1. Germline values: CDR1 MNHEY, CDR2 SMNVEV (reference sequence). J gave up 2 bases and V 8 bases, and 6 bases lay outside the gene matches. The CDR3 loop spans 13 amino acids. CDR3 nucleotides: TGTGCCAGCCGCGACAGGGACACCTACGAGCAGTACTTC. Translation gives CASRDRDTYEQYF.

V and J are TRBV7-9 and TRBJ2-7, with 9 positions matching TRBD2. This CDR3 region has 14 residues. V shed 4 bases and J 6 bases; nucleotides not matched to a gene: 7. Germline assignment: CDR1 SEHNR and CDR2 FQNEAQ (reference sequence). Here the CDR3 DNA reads TGTGCCAGCAGCTCGCCGGGACTAGCCTTCGAGCAGTACTTC. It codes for CASSSPGLAFEQYF.

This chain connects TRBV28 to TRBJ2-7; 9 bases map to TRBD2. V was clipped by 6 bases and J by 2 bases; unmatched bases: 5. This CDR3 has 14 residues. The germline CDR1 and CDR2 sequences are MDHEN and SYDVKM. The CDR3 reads CASRPSGEAYEQYF. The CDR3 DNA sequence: TGTGCCAGCAGACCTAGCGGGGAAGCCTACGAGCAGTACTTC.

CDR3 DNA: TGTGCCAGCAGTTTAACAGGTGATTCATCCTACGAGCAGTACTTC. It translates to CASSLTGDSSYEQYF. The J gene is TRBJ2-7, the V gene TRBV28; TRBD1 is a possible D gene (5 bases). The V gene's germline CDR1 is MDHEN and CDR2 SYDVKM. The V gene lost 2 bases and the J gene lost 1 base, with 12 bases spanning the gap. The CDR3 contains 15 residues. Full variable domain (rest looked up from reference TRBV28 and TRBJ2-7): DVKVTQSSRYLVKRTGEKVFLECVQDMDHENMFWYRQDPGLGLRLIYFSYDVKMKEKGDIPEGYSVSREKKERFSLILESASTNQTSMYLCASSLTGDSSYEQYFGPGTRLTVT.

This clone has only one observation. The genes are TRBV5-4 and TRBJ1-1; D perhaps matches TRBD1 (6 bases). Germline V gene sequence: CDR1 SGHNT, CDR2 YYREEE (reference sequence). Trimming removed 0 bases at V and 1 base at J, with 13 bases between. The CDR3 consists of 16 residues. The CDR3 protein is CASSLAAGGPNTEAFF. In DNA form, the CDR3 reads TGTGCCAGCAGCTTGGCCGCGGGGGGCCCGAACACTGAAGCTTTCTTT.

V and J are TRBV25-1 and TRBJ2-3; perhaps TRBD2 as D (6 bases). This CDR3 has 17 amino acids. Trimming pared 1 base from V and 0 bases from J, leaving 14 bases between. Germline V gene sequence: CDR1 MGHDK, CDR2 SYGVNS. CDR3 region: CASSEFGLAPSTDTQYF. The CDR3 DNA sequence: TGTGCCAGCAGTGAATTTGGGCTAGCGCCTAGCACAGATACGCAGTATTTT.

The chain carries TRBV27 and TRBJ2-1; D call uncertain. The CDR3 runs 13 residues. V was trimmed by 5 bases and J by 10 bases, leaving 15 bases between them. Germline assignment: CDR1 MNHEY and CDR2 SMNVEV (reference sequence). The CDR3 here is CASSPPGLSEQFF. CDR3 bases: TGTGCCAGCAGTCCCCCCGGCCTCTCAGAGCAGTTCTTC.